One and the same sample provided the 5 T cell receptor beta chains below, sequenced in a study of T cell responses to AZD1222 COVID-19 vaccine. The table came from immunoSEQ multiplex PCR; TCRdb's copy has only in-frame clones and leaves some out. Altogether 150,000 to 200,000 clones are present, roughly 92% being singletons, with the ten largest covering 8.5% to 12%. The sample was peripheral blood, taken on day 0 of AZD1222 vaccination. The receptors derive from an adult in good health.

The CDR3 DNA sequence: TGTGCCAGCAGCGCAGTTACAGGGGGCGAGTATGGCTACACCTTC. Encoded protein: CASSAVTGGEYGYTF. The V and J genes are TRBV9 and TRBJ1-2; 9 nucleotides line up with TRBD1. J gave up 5 bases and V 3 bases, and 8 bases lay outside the gene matches. CDR1 and CDR2 from the germline V gene are SGDLS and YYNGEE. This CDR3 has 15 amino acids.

This sequence joins TRBV9 and TRBJ2-3; 8 positions agree with TRBD1. This CDR3 has 16 amino acids. Per the germline V gene, CDR1 is SGDLS and CDR2 is YYNGEE. Trimming removed 3 bases from V and 7 bases from J; junction bases left unmatched: 13. The CDR3 DNA sequence: TGTGCCAGCAGCGCTTTAGGACAGGGCAGCACGTATACGCAGTATTTT. Translated, it gives CASSALGQGSTYTQYF.

In this sample, this clone turned up once. The rearrangement links TRBV7-2 to TRBJ2-1; 10 bases line up with TRBD2. V gave up 5 bases and J gave up 4 bases; unmatched junction bases: 11. This CDR3 has 17 residues. Germline values: CDR1 SGHTA, CDR2 FQGNSA. The CDR3, as DNA: TGTGCCAGCAGCCCGAGCGGGGGGGCTCGGGGTTACAATGAGCAGTTCTTC. Translated: CASSPSGGARGYNEQFF. The whole variable domain, filled in from reference TRBV7-2 and TRBJ2-1, reads GAGVSQSPSNKVTEKGKDVELRCDPISGHTALYWYRQSLGQGLEFLIYFQGNSAPDKSGLPSDRFSAERTGGSVSTLTIQRTQQEDSAVYLCASSPSGGARGYNEQFFGPGTRLTVL.

V and J are TRBV27 and TRBJ1-4; 7 positions match TRBD1. The CDR3 spans 15 residues. V shed 0 bases and J 8 bases; nucleotides not matched to a gene: 6. Germline loops: CDR1 MNHEY, CDR2 SMNVEV (reference sequence). CDR3 sequence (DNA): TGTGCCAGCAGTTTATCCAGGACAGGACGGGAAAAACTGTTTTTT. Its translation: CASSLSRTGREKLFF.

CDR3 protein: CASSHRQGGGYTF. The CDR3 bases are TGTGCCAGCAGCCACCGACAGGGCGGCGGCTACACCTTC. The rearrangement links TRBV3-1 (or the pseudogene TRBV3-2) to TRBJ1-2; TRBD1 agrees at 7 bases. The CDR3 runs 13 residues. CDR1 is LGHDT and CDR2 is YNNKEL in the germline V gene (reference sequence). V shed 3 bases, J shed 8 bases, and the junction held 6 bases outside the gene matches.